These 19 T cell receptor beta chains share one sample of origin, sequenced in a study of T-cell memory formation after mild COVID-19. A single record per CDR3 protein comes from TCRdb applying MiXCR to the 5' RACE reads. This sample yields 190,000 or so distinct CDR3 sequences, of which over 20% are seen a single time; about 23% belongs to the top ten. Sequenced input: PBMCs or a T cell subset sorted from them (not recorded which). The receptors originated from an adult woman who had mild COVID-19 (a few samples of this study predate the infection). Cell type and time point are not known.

Here the CDR3 DNA reads TGTGCCAGCTCAGCCCCCGCACTCGACAATGAGCAGTTCTTC. Its translation: CASSAPALDNEQFF. The genes are TRBV18 and TRBJ2-1; D unresolved. The CDR3 runs 14 residues. Germline CDR1 KGHSH, CDR2 LQKENI. Trimming took off 5 bases at V and 5 bases at J, with 13 bases between the two ends.

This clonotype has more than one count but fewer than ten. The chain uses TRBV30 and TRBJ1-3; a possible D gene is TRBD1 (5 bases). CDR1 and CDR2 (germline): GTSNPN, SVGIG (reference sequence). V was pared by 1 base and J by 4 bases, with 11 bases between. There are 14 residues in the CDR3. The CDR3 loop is CAWSAGFGGNTIYF. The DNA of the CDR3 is TGTGCCTGGAGTGCAGGGTTCGGCGGAAACACCATATATTTT. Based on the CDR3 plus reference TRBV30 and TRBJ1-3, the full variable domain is SQTIHQWPATLVQPVGSPLSLECTVEGTSNPNLYWYRQAAGRGLQLLFYSVGIGQISSEVPQNLSASRPQDRQFILSSKKLLLSDSGFYLCAWSAGFGGNTIYFGEGSWLTVV.

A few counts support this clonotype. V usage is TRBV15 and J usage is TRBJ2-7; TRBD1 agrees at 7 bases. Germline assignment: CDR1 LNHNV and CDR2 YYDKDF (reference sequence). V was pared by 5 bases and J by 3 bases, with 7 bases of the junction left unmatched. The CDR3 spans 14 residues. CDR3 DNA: TGTGCCACCAGCTCCCGGGACAGCTACTACGAGCAGTACTTC. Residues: CATSSRDSYYEQYF.

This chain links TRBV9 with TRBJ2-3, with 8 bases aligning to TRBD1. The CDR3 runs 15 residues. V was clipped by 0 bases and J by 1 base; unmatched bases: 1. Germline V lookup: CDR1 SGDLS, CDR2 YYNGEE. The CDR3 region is CASSVETGGTDTQYF. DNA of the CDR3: TGTGCCAGCAGCGTAGAGACAGGGGGCACAGATACGCAGTATTTT.

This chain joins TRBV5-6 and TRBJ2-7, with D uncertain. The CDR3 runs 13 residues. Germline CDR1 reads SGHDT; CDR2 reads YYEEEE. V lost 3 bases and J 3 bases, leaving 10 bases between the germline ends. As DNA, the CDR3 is TGTGCCAGCAGCTACTCCTCTAACTACGAGCAGTACTTC. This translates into CASSYSSNYEQYF.

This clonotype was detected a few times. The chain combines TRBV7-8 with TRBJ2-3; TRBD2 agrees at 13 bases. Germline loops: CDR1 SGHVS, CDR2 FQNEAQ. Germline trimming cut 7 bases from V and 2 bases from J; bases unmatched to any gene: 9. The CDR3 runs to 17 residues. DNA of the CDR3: TGTGCCAGCAACCGGCCTGGGACTAGCGGGGCCACAGATACGCAGTATTTT. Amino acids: CASNRPGTSGATDTQYF.

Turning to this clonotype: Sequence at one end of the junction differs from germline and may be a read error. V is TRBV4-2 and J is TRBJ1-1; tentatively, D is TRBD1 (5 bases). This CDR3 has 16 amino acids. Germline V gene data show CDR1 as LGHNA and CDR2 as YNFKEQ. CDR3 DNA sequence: TGTGCCAGCAGCCAAGAAACGGGACCTATGAACGCTGAAGCTTTCTTT. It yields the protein CASSQETGPMNAEAFF.

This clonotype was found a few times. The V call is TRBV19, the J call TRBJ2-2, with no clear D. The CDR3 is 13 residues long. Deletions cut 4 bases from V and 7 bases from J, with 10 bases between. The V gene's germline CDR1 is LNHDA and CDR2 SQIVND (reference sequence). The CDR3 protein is CASSKKGGGELFF. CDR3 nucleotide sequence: TGTGCCAGTAGTAAGAAAGGCGGCGGGGAGCTGTTTTTT.

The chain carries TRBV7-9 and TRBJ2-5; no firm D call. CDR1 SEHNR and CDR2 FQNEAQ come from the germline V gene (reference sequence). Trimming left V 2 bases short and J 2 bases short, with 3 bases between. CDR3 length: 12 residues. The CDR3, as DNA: TGTGCCAGCAGCTTACCACAAGAGACCCAGTACTTC. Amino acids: CASSLPQETQYF. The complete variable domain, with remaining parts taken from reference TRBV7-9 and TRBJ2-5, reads DTGVSQNPRHKITKRGQNVTFRCDPISEHNRLYWYRQTLGQGPEFLTYFQNEAQLEKSRLLSDRFSAERPKGSFSTLEIQRTEQGDSAMYLCASSLPQETQYFGPGTRLLVL.

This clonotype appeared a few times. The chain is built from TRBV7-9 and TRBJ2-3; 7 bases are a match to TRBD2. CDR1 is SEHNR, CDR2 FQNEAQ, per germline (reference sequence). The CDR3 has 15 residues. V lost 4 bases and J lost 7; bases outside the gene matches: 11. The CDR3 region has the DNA TGTGCCAGCAGCTCTGGCCTAGCGGTGGATCATACGCAGTATTTT. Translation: CASSSGLAVDHTQYF. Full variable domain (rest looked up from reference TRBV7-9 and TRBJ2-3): DTGVSQNPRHKITKRGQNVTFRCDPISEHNRLYWYRQTLGQGPEFLTYFQNEAQLEKSRLLSDRFSAERPKGSFSTLEIQRTEQGDSAMYLCASSSGLAVDHTQYFGPGTRLTVL.

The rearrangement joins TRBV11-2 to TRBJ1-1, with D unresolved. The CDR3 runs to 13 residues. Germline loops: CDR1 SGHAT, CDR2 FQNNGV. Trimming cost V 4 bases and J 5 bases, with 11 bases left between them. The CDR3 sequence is CASSSNLVTEAFF. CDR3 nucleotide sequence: TGTGCCAGCAGCTCAAATTTGGTAACTGAAGCTTTCTTT.

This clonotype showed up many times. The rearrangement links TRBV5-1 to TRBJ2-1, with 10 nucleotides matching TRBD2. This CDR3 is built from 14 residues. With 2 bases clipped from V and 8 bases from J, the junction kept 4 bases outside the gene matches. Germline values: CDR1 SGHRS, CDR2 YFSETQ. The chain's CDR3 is CASSLGTSVDEQFF. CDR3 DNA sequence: TGCGCCAGCAGCTTAGGGACTAGCGTTGATGAGCAGTTCTTC.

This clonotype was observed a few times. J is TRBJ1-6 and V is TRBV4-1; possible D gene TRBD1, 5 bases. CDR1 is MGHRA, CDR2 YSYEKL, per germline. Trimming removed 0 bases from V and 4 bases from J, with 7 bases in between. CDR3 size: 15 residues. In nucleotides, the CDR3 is TGCGCCAGCAGCCAAGATCCAGGGTATAATTCACCCCTCCACTTT. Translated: CASSQDPGYNSPLHF.

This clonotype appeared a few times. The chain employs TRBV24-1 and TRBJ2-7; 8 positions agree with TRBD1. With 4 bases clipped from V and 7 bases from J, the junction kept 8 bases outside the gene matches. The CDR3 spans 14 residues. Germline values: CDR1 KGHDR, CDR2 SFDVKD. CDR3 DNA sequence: TGTGCCACCAGTGACTGGGACAGGCCCTTGGAGCAGTACTTC. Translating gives CATSDWDRPLEQYF.

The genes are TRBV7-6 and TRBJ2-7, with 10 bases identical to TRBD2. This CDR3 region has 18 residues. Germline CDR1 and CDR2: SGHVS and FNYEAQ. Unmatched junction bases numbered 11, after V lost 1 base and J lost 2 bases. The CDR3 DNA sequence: TGTGCCAGCAGCTTAGAAGCCCAGGGAGCGGGAGGGACCTACGAGCAGTACTTC. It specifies CASSLEAQGAGGTYEQYF.

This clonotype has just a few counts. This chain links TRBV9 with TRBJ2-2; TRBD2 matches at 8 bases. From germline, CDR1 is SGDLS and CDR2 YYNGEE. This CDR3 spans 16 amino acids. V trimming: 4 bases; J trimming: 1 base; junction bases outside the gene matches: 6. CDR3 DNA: TGTGCCAGCAGCTTTTCCGGGACTAGGAACACCGGGGAGCTGTTTTTT. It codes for CASSFSGTRNTGELFF.

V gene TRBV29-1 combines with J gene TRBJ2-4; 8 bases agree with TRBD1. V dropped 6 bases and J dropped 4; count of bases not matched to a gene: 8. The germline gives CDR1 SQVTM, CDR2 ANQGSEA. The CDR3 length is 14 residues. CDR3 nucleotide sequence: TGCAGCGTCGCCGTGAGACAGGGGAAAAACATTCAGTACTTC. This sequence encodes CSVAVRQGKNIQYF.

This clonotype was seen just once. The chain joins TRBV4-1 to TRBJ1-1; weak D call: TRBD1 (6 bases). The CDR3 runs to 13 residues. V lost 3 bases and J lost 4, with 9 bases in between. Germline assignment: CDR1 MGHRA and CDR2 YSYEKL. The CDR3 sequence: CASSQRGGTEAFF. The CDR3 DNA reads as TGCGCCAGCAGCCAGAGGGGGGGCACTGAAGCTTTCTTT.

The CDR3 loop is CASSLEPRGQGANYGYTF. In nucleotides, the CDR3 is TGTGCCAGCAGCTTAGAACCGAGGGGACAAGGAGCTAACTATGGCTACACCTTC. This chain joins TRBV7-8 and TRBJ1-2; TRBD1 might be the D (6 bases). In germline, CDR1 is SGHVS, CDR2 FQNEAQ. The CDR3 has 18 residues. V lost 1 base to trimming and J lost 0 bases, with 18 bases between them.